Listed here are 20 T cell receptor beta chains from one sample, sequenced in a study of shared clonotypes between healthy human individuals. Naive CD8 isolation took CD45RO-negative cells positively selected for CCR7 and excluded terminally differentiated effector memory CD45RA+ cells. Here immunoSEQ multiplex PCR was the method, and the copy in TCRdb shows in-frame clones only, minus some. The sample has approximately 2,200,000 clones, 85% to 95% seen once. Material for sequencing was naive CD8+ T cells from PBMCs. The receptor source for this set is a man younger than 35 in good health. Some clones in this sample may be carry-over from other donors' samples.

This chain joins TRBV4-2 and TRBJ2-3; D not certain. The CDR3 is 15 residues long. Trimming pared 1 base from V and 2 bases from J, leaving 10 bases between. Per germline, CDR1 LGHNA and CDR2 YNFKEQ. This CDR3 is CASSQVYQYTDTQYF. The CDR3 DNA reads as TGTGCCAGCAGCCAAGTTTACCAATACACAGATACGCAGTATTTT.

The rearrangement joins TRBV7-8 to TRBJ2-3; D unclear. The CDR3 totals 17 residues. V lost 5 bases and J lost 0, with 18 bases in between. Germline lookup yields CDR1 SGHVS and CDR2 FQNEAQ. The CDR3 loop reads CASSSLSRNYSTDTQYF. DNA for the CDR3: TGTGCCAGCAGCAGTTTGAGCAGGAATTACAGCACAGATACGCAGTATTTT. Drawing the rest from reference TRBV7-8 and TRBJ2-3, the complete variable domain is GAGVSQSPRYKVAKRGQDVALRCDPISGHVSLFWYQQALGQGPEFLTYFQNEAQLDKSGLPSDRFFAERPEGSVSTLKIQRTQQEDSAVYLCASSSLSRNYSTDTQYFGPGTRLTVL.

Here the CDR3 DNA reads TGTGTCAGAAGTCCGACAGGGTCAGGCGGCTACACCTTC. Its translation: CVRSPTGSGGYTF. V usage is TRBV7-5 and J usage is TRBJ1-2; the table's TRBD1 call for D was not verified on the DNA. TRBV7-5 is a recognized pseudogene. CDR3 size: 13 residues.

The V call is TRBV28, the J call TRBJ2-4; D call uncertain. The CDR3 spans 15 residues. V gave up 4 bases and J gave up 0 bases, with 10 bases separating them. From germline, CDR1 is MDHEN and CDR2 SYDVKM. The DNA of the CDR3 is TGTGCCAGCAGTTCTGCCCTCCGAGCCAAAAACATTCAGTACTTC. Protein product: CASSSALRAKNIQYF.

The chain carries TRBV4-3 and TRBJ2-1; D gene uncertain. V lost 4 bases, J lost 8 bases, and 6 bases lay in between. Per the germline V gene, CDR1 is LGHNA and CDR2 is YSLEER. CDR3 length: 11 residues. The CDR3 nucleotides read TGCGCCAGCAGCCTCGGGCATGAGCAGTTCTTC. It specifies CASSLGHEQFF.

The chain couples TRBV5-1 to TRBJ1-1, with D unclear. Germline CDR1 reads SGHRS; CDR2 reads YFSETQ. This CDR3 spans 13 amino acids. V was cut by 3 bases and J by 1 base, with 7 bases left in between. The CDR3, as DNA: TGCGCCAGCAGCTCACTGCGGAACACTGAAGCTTTCTTT. Amino acid sequence: CASSSLRNTEAFF.

The CDR3 DNA reads TGTGCCAGCAGCCCAGGGACAGGCCCGTATGGCTACACCTTC. The encoded protein is CASSPGTGPYGYTF. The rearrangement joins TRBV9 to TRBJ1-2; 8 bases are shared with TRBD1. The CDR3 length is 14 residues. Trimming took 4 bases from V and 5 from J; bases not matched to a gene: 7. Germline V CDR1 and CDR2: SGDLS, YYNGEE.

The genes are TRBV4-1 and TRBJ2-2; the D is unclear. The CDR3 runs 15 residues. Germline CDR1 is MGHRA and CDR2 is YSYEKL. V was cut by 4 bases and J by 8 bases, with 17 bases left in between. This CDR3 reads CASSPELVGRGELFF. The DNA for the CDR3 is TGCGCCAGCAGCCCTGAATTAGTCGGACGGGGGGAGCTGTTTTTT.

This chain connects TRBV7-9 to TRBJ2-3; D remains unclear. This CDR3 has 13 residues. Germline lookup yields CDR1 SEHNR and CDR2 FQNEAQ (reference sequence). V lost 4 bases and J lost 2, with 7 bases in between. The CDR3 coding sequence is TGTGCCAGCAGCTCCATCCTCACAGATACGCAGTATTTT. It codes for CASSSILTDTQYF.

The chain recombines TRBV27 with TRBJ1-1, with D maybe TRBD1 (5 bases). The CDR3 is made up of 12 amino acids. From germline, CDR1 is MNHEY and CDR2 SMNVEV (reference sequence). The V gene lost 5 bases and the J gene lost 7 bases, with 11 bases spanning the gap. CDR3 sequence reads: CASSAGRSEAFF. CDR3 coding DNA: TGTGCCAGCAGTGCGGGACGGAGTGAAGCTTTCTTT.

This chain uses TRBV7-9 with TRBJ2-3, with TRBD2 matching 11 bases. V lost 5 bases, J lost 4 bases, and 8 bases stayed unmatched. The CDR3 covers 16 residues. Per the germline V gene, CDR1 is SEHNR and CDR2 is FQNEAQ (reference sequence). The CDR3 DNA reads TGTGCCAGCAGCCGCGGGACTAGCGGCGTCGCAGATACGCAGTATTTT. Protein sequence: CASSRGTSGVADTQYF. Drawing the rest from reference TRBV7-9 and TRBJ2-3, the complete variable domain is DTGVSQNPRHKITKRGQNVTFRCDPISEHNRLYWYRQTLGQGPEFLTYFQNEAQLEKSRLLSDRFSAERPKGSFSTLEIQRTEQGDSAMYLCASSRGTSGVADTQYFGPGTRLTVL.

The CDR3 loop reads CASSLISGAYNEQFF. Here the CDR3 DNA reads TGTGCCAGCAGTTTAATTAGCGGGGCTTACAATGAGCAGTTCTTC. This chain links TRBV27 with TRBJ2-1, with 8 positions matching TRBD2. This CDR3 has 15 residues. Germline values: CDR1 MNHEY, CDR2 SMNVEV (reference sequence). J lost 4 bases, V lost 2 bases, and 4 bases had no gene match.

J is TRBJ2-1 and V is TRBV27; D is unclear. This CDR3 contains 15 residues. Germline CDR1 reads MNHEY; CDR2 reads SMNVEV (reference sequence). Trimming took off 3 bases at V and 6 bases at J, with 15 bases between the two ends. The CDR3 region has the DNA TGTGCCAGCAGTTTCAAACAAGTATTTTCCAATGAGCAGTTCTTC. Protein sequence: CASSFKQVFSNEQFF.

The gene calls are TRBV27 and TRBJ2-7; TRBD2 is a possible D gene (6 bases). V lost 0 bases to trimming and J lost 0 bases, with 12 bases between them. Germline V lookup: CDR1 MNHEY, CDR2 SMNVEV (reference sequence). This CDR3 has 16 amino acids. CDR3 in amino acids: CASSLSWWGVSYEQYF. CDR3 sequence (DNA): TGTGCCAGCAGTTTATCTTGGTGGGGGGTCTCCTACGAGCAGTACTTC.

This sequence joins TRBV10-3 and TRBJ2-2; TRBD2 aligns across 12 bases. J lost 4 bases, V lost 5 bases, and 11 bases had no gene match. The CDR3 runs 18 residues. The germline V gene has CDR1 ENHRY and CDR2 SYGVKD. The CDR3 sequence is CAISTVLAGGIGTGELFF. The CDR3 DNA follows: TGTGCCATCAGTACCGTACTAGCGGGAGGTATCGGCACCGGGGAGCTGTTTTTT.

This clone was observed a single time. The chain couples TRBV7-2 to TRBJ1-1, with TRBD1 as a possible D gene (5 bases). Per germline, CDR1 SGHTA and CDR2 FQGNSA. Trimming shortened V by 2 bases and J by 11 bases, and 18 bases separated the two germline ends. CDR3 size: 14 residues. CDR3 nucleotide sequence: TGTGCCAGCAGCTTACCCGCAGGGTCCTTGGGCGCTTTCTTT. The encoded protein is CASSLPAGSLGAFF.

The chain is built from TRBV28 and TRBJ2-7; TRBD1 aligns across 8 bases. V shed 6 bases and J 5 bases; nucleotides not matched to a gene: 15. The CDR3 is 16 amino acids. Germline CDR1 and CDR2: MDHEN and SYDVKM. The CDR3 DNA reads as TGTGCCAGCAGCTTGGCCGGCAGGGGGCTTTCTGACGAGCAGTACTTC. It specifies CASSLAGRGLSDEQYF.

This rearrangement joins TRBV6-5 to TRBJ2-1; no reliable D call. The germline V and J ends were trimmed by 4 bases and 0 bases, with 10 bases remaining between them. Germline CDR1 reads MNHEY; CDR2 reads SVGAGI. There are 15 residues in the CDR3. The CDR3 loop is CASSSSSSSYNEQFF. As DNA, the CDR3 is TGTGCCAGCAGTTCATCTAGTAGCTCCTACAATGAGCAGTTCTTC.

The chain joins TRBV28 to TRBJ1-3, with unresolved D. V lost 7 bases and J lost 0, with 4 bases in between. The germline gives CDR1 MDHEN, CDR2 SYDVKM. The CDR3 is 12 amino acids. The CDR3 protein is CASTPSGNTIYF. The CDR3 coding sequence is TGTGCCAGCACCCCCTCTGGAAACACCATATATTTT. The full variable domain, completed using reference TRBV28 and TRBJ1-3, is DVKVTQSSRYLVKRTGEKVFLECVQDMDHENMFWYRQDPGLGLRLIYFSYDVKMKEKGDIPEGYSVSREKKERFSLILESASTNQTSMYLCASTPSGNTIYFGEGSWLTVV.

This chain connects TRBV14 to TRBJ2-5; the D gene is possibly TRBD2 (6 bases). The CDR3 length is 16 residues. Trimming took 2 bases from V and 0 from J, leaving 13 bases between them. Germline V CDR1 and CDR2: SGHDN, FVKESK. This chain's CDR3 is CASSQWEDPYQETQYF. In DNA, the CDR3 is TGTGCCAGCAGCCAATGGGAGGACCCGTACCAAGAGACCCAGTACTTC.